This T cell receptor (beta chain) was sequenced in a study of identical twins. Study-wide findings and caveats: Clonotypes of the beta chain that were abundant in cord blood carried fewer insertions (memory repertoires showed none). Its conclusions, products of cross-sectional statistical analysis, did not come from following the same donors.

TCRdb reanalysed the 5' RACE reads using MiXCR and keeps one entry per CDR3 protein. This repertoire shows a few hundred thousand distinct CDR3 sequences, approximately 8.6% found once; its top ten account for over 2.5%. The germline V and J ends were trimmed by 5 bases and 3 bases, with 20 bases remaining between them. From germline, CDR1 is SGHVS and CDR2 FNYEAQ. The CDR3 is 16 amino acids. A word on this clonotype: Its antigen is unknown.

The data also belong to a second study, concerning yellow fever vaccine responses in identical twins.

Sequences were obtained from CD8+ T cells sorted from blood. The V and J genes are TRBV7-6 and TRBJ2-7; D might be TRBD1 (6 bases). The receptor was isolated from a woman in her late teens or twenties in good health. In DNA, the CDR3 is TGTGCCAGCAGCGACCCCAAACAGACAGGAGACTACGAGCAGTACTTC. It encodes CASSDPKQTGDYEQYF.